The 12 T cell receptor beta chains below were found in one sample sequenced in a study of blood T cell repertoires in COVID-19. Produced via immunoSEQ multiplex PCR; TCRdb's table is partial and in-frame only. The data show about 270,000 clones, approximately 91% seen once. The sample consisted of peripheral blood. Every receptor here comes from a person in their late teens or twenties with COVID-19, enrolled during active disease.

The rearrangement uses TRBV11-2 and TRBJ2-2, with 7 nucleotides matching TRBD2. Germline V gene sequence: CDR1 SGHAT, CDR2 FQNNGV. The V gene end was trimmed by 0 bases and the J gene end by 11 bases; junction bases not matched to a gene: 6. There are 14 residues in the CDR3. The CDR3 DNA reads as TGTGCCAGCAGCTTAGACCCGGGGGAGGGTGAGCTGTTTTTT. It translates to CASSLDPGEGELFF.

The CDR3 region is CASSVWTSVGELFF. The DNA of the CDR3 is TGTGCCAGCAGCGTATGGACTAGTGTCGGGGAGCTGTTTTTT. The genes are TRBV9 and TRBJ2-2; 7 nucleotides align to TRBD2. Trimming cost V 1 base and J 7 bases; bases outside gene matches: 4. The CDR3 runs 14 residues. CDR1 SGDLS and CDR2 YYNGEE come from the germline V gene.

This chain uses TRBV5-4 with TRBJ2-2; TRBD1 agrees at 7 bases. The CDR3 is 14 amino acids. The ends lost 3 bases at V and 7 bases at J; junction bases unmatched: 6. The germline CDR1 and CDR2 sequences are SGHNT and YYREEE (reference sequence). CDR3 sequence (DNA): TGTGCCAGCAGCTACTACAGGGGATACGGGGAGCTGTTTTTT. It codes for CASSYYRGYGELFF.

The chain couples TRBV5-6 to TRBJ1-2, with a weak D call TRBD1 (5 bases). Germline CDR1 reads SGHDT; CDR2 reads YYEEEE. Trimming pared 0 bases from V and 8 bases from J, leaving 8 bases between. The CDR3 length is 12 residues. CDR3 sequence reads: CASSLVGEGYTF. The DNA for the CDR3 is TGTGCCAGCAGCTTGGTAGGGGAAGGCTACACCTTC.

The rearrangement links TRBV4-1 to TRBJ2-7; 7 bases line up with TRBD1. Germline CDR1 is MGHRA and CDR2 is YSYEKL. With V trimmed by 4 bases and J by 7 bases, 16 bases remained unmatched. The CDR3 has 16 amino acids. The chain's CDR3 is CASSRFGTAQMGEQYF. The CDR3 bases are TGCGCCAGCAGCCGGTTCGGGACAGCTCAAATGGGGGAGCAGTACTTC.

This chain links TRBV7-9 with TRBJ1-4; 8 nucleotides line up with TRBD1. Germline lookup yields CDR1 SEHNR and CDR2 FQNEAQ (reference sequence). This CDR3 is built from 12 residues. Trimming cost V 3 bases and J 10 bases; bases outside gene matches: 1. In nucleotides, the CDR3 is TGTGCCAGCAGCTTCGGACAGGGAAAACTGTTTTTT. Translated, it gives CASSFGQGKLFF.

This clone was observed a few times. The chain couples TRBV5-1 to TRBJ1-1; D ambiguous. Trimming removed 0 bases from V and 3 bases from J, with 12 bases in between. Germline V lookup: CDR1 SGHRS, CDR2 YFSETQ. The CDR3 is 15 amino acids. DNA for the CDR3: TGCGCCAGCAGCTTGGCCTTAATGGGCGACACTGAAGCTTTCTTT. Encoded protein: CASSLALMGDTEAFF.

To note about this clone: The junction and the germline gene differ at one end; a read error may be behind it. The rearrangement joins TRBV10-3 to TRBJ2-7; 7 bases are a match to TRBD2. The CDR3 covers 15 residues. Germline assignment: CDR1 ENHRY and CDR2 SYGVKD. Here the CDR3 DNA reads TGTGCCATCAGTGACTCGGGAACATTCGGTGCGGGGGACTCTTTC. Protein product: CAISDSGTFGAGDSF.

This sequence joins TRBV30 and TRBJ2-6, with 13 bases fitting TRBD2. After removal of 3 bases from V and 3 bases from J, the junction contained 11 bases not matched to a gene. From germline, CDR1 is GTSNPN and CDR2 SVGIG (reference sequence). The CDR3 is made up of 19 amino acids. The CDR3 DNA sequence: TGTGCCTGGAGCTTACTAGCGGGAGGGGCCTTAGGTGGGGCCAACGTCCTGACTTTC. Its protein product is CAWSLLAGGALGGANVLTF.

The chain employs TRBV11-2 and TRBJ2-2; D is uncertain. Trimming stripped 4 bases from V and 6 bases from J, with 6 bases between. There are 12 residues in the CDR3. Germline V gene data show CDR1 as SGHAT and CDR2 as FQNNGV. This CDR3 is CASSSSAGELFF. CDR3 nucleotides: TGTGCCAGCAGCTCTTCAGCCGGGGAGCTGTTTTTT.

The V call is TRBV30, the J call TRBJ1-3, with a possible D match to TRBD1 (5 bases). Germline assignment: CDR1 GTSNPN and CDR2 SVGIG (reference sequence). The germline V and J ends were trimmed by 8 bases and 2 bases, with 10 bases remaining between them. This CDR3 contains 12 residues. Here the CDR3 reads CARGVPGNTIYF. The CDR3 DNA sequence: TGTGCCCGGGGGGTCCCTGGAAACACCATATATTTT.

This chain joins TRBV15 and TRBJ2-7; tentative D call: TRBD2 (6 bases). The CDR3 contains 14 residues. Trimming stripped 0 bases from V and 7 bases from J, with 13 bases between. The germline gives CDR1 LNHNV, CDR2 YYDKDF (reference sequence). For the CDR3, the DNA is TGTGCCACCAGCAGAGATGGGCTAGCGCCTGAGCAGTACTTC. It yields the protein CATSRDGLAPEQYF.